This TCR beta chain emerged from a study of siplizumab effects on memory and regulatory T cells. Produced via immunoSEQ multiplex PCR; TCRdb's table is partial and in-frame only. The data show approximately 70,000 clones, about 90% seen once. V was shortened by 3 bases and J by 0 bases, with 11 bases between the two germline ends. From germline, CDR1 is MNHEY and CDR2 SMNVEV (reference sequence). The CDR3 is 15 amino acids. This clone was seen just once. The specimen sequenced was CD8+ T cells sorted from blood. The sequence was collected from a human donor in good health. The chain combines TRBV27 with TRBJ1-1, with unresolved D. The DNA for the CDR3 is TGTGCCAGCAGTTTGGGGTTCCTGATGAACACTGAAGCTTTCTTT. Translation: CASSLGFLMNTEAFF.